These 32 T cell receptor beta chains share one sample of origin, sequenced in a study of T cells after yellow fever vaccination. TCRdb passed the 5' RACE reads through MiXCR, listing each CDR3 protein once. The top ten clones hold approximately 15% of a sample with approximately 510,000 distinct CDR3 sequences, less than 25% of them seen once. The specimen was PBMCs, collected about 21 days after the first yellow fever vaccination. These receptors were obtained from a man aged 18 to 30 who received the YFV17D yellow fever vaccine.

The V gene is TRBV7-9, the J gene TRBJ1-5; tentative D call: TRBD1 (6 bases). There are 14 residues in the CDR3. Trimming shortened V by 5 bases and J by 7 bases, and 15 bases separated the two germline ends. Germline V gene lookup returns CDR1 SEHNR and CDR2 FQNEAQ (reference sequence). The CDR3 DNA follows: TGTGCCAGCAGCGCGGGCCCAGGGGACCAGCCCCAGCATTTT. Protein sequence: CASSAGPGDQPQHF.

V usage is TRBV4-1 and J usage is TRBJ2-2; D possibly corresponds to TRBD1 (5 bases). CDR3 length: 13 amino acids. Looked up from germline, CDR1 is MGHRA and CDR2 is YSYEKL. The V and J ends lost 4 bases and 6 bases respectively, with 9 bases between them. The CDR3 nucleotides are TGCGCCAGCAGCCCAGGGTTCCCCGGGGAGCTGTTTTTT. Amino acid sequence: CASSPGFPGELFF.

The rearrangement links TRBV5-1 to TRBJ1-4; no firm D call. The CDR3 loop spans 15 amino acids. V was clipped by 4 bases and J by 4 bases, with 14 bases between them. The V gene's germline CDR1 is SGHRS and CDR2 YFSETQ. CDR3 DNA: TGCGCCAGCAGCCCAAGCGGCCATTTTAATGAAAAACTGTTTTTT. This translates into CASSPSGHFNEKLFF.

This chain joins TRBV24-1 and TRBJ1-2; TRBD1 matches at 8 bases. Germline assignment: CDR1 KGHDR and CDR2 SFDVKD. The J segment lost 2 bases and the V segment lost 12 bases, leaving 7 bases of the junction unmatched. There are 13 residues in the CDR3. CDR3 DNA: TGTGCCCCGCGGAGGACAGGGAACTATGGCTACACCTTC. This encodes CAPRRTGNYGYTF.

The table lists this clonotype with a few counts. The rearrangement links TRBV5-1 to TRBJ2-1, with D possibly TRBD1 on 5 matching bases. CDR1 and CDR2 from the germline V gene are SGHRS and YFSETQ. The CDR3 has 16 amino acids. Trimming took 5 bases from V and 1 from J, leaving 16 bases between them. CDR3 nucleotides: TGCGCCAGCAGAAGGGGCGAGGTCGCGTCCTACAATGAGCAGTTCTTC. Translated: CASRRGEVASYNEQFF.

The chain recombines TRBV29-1 with TRBJ1-2, with unresolved D. Trimming took off 2 bases at V and 3 bases at J, with 13 bases between the two ends. The CDR3 totals 14 residues. Germline CDR1 and CDR2: SQVTM and ANQGSEA. The CDR3: CSVENLGYYYGYTF. CDR3 in DNA: TGCAGCGTTGAAAACCTAGGCTACTACTATGGCTACACCTTC.

This chain joins TRBV29-1 and TRBJ1-3, with D possibly matching TRBD1 (5 bases). Trimming pared 2 bases from V and 5 bases from J, leaving 13 bases between. Germline V gene lookup returns CDR1 SQVTM and CDR2 ANQGSEA. The CDR3 sequence is 14 residues long. Here the CDR3 reads CSVEQPGVRNTIYF. The CDR3 DNA reads as TGCAGCGTTGAACAACCGGGGGTACGAAACACCATATATTTT.

There are a few counts of this clonotype. This sequence joins TRBV6-1 and TRBJ1-5; D gene uncertain. CDR3 length equals 17 residues. V dropped 7 bases and J dropped 2 bases, with 21 bases sitting between them. The germline V gene has CDR1 MNHNS and CDR2 SASEGT. The CDR3 reads CASKNGGAAVGNQPQHF. CDR3 nucleotides: TGTGCCAGCAAAAACGGAGGCGCCGCGGTAGGCAATCAGCCCCAGCATTTT.

In its sample, this clonotype was seen a few times. This chain connects TRBV7-2 to TRBJ2-1; D perhaps matches TRBD2 (6 bases). From germline, CDR1 is SGHTA and CDR2 FQGNSA. V dropped 2 bases and J dropped 6 bases, with 23 bases sitting between them. CDR3 length: 18 amino acids. The CDR3 nucleotides are TGTGCCAGCAGCTTAAGGGACCGTTCTGCTGGGGGACTCAATGAGCAGTTCTTC. Amino acids: CASSLRDRSAGGLNEQFF.

CDR3 sequence (DNA): TGCGCCAGCAGCCAAGGGGGGGGTTCTAATGAAAAACTGTTTTTT. Amino acid sequence: CASSQGGGSNEKLFF. V and J are TRBV4-3 and TRBJ1-4; a possible D gene is TRBD1 (5 bases). In germline, CDR1 is LGHNA, CDR2 YSLEER. The CDR3 extends over 15 amino acids. Trimming stripped 1 base from V and 3 bases from J, with 9 bases between.

This clonotype has at least ten counts. The chain carries TRBV27 and TRBJ2-2, with D maybe TRBD1 (6 bases). The CDR3 is made up of 17 amino acids. V gave up 4 bases and J gave up 7 bases, with 22 bases separating them. Germline CDR1 reads MNHEY; CDR2 reads SMNVEV (reference sequence). The CDR3 nucleotides read TGTGCCAGCAGTTCGCCGGAAACAGGGATGGGCGGCGGGGAGCTGTTTTTT. It codes for CASSSPETGMGGGELFF.

This chain joins TRBV6-2 or TRBV6-3 and TRBJ2-7; 8 bases are a match to TRBD1. The CDR3 has 13 amino acids. The ends lost 6 bases at V and 5 bases at J; junction bases unmatched: 6. Germline V gives CDR1 MNHEY, CDR2 SVGEGT. CDR3 sequence reads: CASRRQGINEQYF. The CDR3 nucleotides are TGTGCCAGCAGGAGACAGGGGATCAACGAGCAGTACTTC.

This clonotype was seen only a few times. The chain links TRBV27 to TRBJ2-7, with D uncertain. From germline, CDR1 is MNHEY and CDR2 SMNVEV (reference sequence). Trimming left V 6 bases short and J 6 bases short, with 18 bases between. The CDR3 is made up of 14 amino acids. Written as DNA, the CDR3 is TGTGCCAGCAGCCCCGGCGGTCTGATGGGCGAGCAGTACGTC. It translates to CASSPGGLMGEQYV.

V gene TRBV4-1 combines with J gene TRBJ1-5; 7 nucleotides agree with TRBD1. The V gene's germline CDR1 is MGHRA and CDR2 YSYEKL. V gave up 4 bases and J gave up 4 bases; unmatched junction bases: 7. The CDR3 has 15 residues. The CDR3, as DNA: TGCGCCAGCAGCCCCCGCTCAGGGGGAAATCAGCCCCAGCATTTT. Its protein is CASSPRSGGNQPQHF.

The rearrangement uses TRBV12-5 and TRBJ2-3, with 12 bases that match TRBD2. V lost 4 bases to trimming and J lost 4 bases; unmatched junction nucleotides: 3. CDR1 and CDR2 from the germline V gene are LGHNT and FRNRAP. This CDR3 spans 15 amino acids. CDR3 in amino acids: CASGSGLAGPDTQYF. The CDR3 DNA reads TGTGCTAGTGGTTCGGGACTAGCGGGTCCAGATACGCAGTATTTT.

The J gene is TRBJ1-6, the V gene TRBV4-1, with D perhaps TRBD1 (6 bases). CDR1 MGHRA and CDR2 YSYEKL come from the germline V gene. Trimming stripped 3 bases from V and 6 bases from J, with 12 bases between. The CDR3 is made up of 15 amino acids. CDR3 nucleotide sequence: TGCGCCAGCAGCCACGGACAGCTCACTAATTCACCCCTCCACTTT. Translation gives CASSHGQLTNSPLHF.

Written as DNA, the CDR3 is TGTGCCAGCAGCCAAGGCACGCGCGAGACCCAGTACTTC. It yields the protein CASSQGTRETQYF. The chain links TRBV4-2 to TRBJ2-5; D not resolved. The V end lost 1 base, the J end lost 5 bases, and 8 bases lay between the germline ends. CDR3 length equals 13 residues. From germline, CDR1 is LGHNA and CDR2 YNFKEQ.

This clonotype was recorded a few times. The CDR3 bases are TGCAGTGCTAGAGGCTCGACAGGGGCCGCGAACACTGAAGCTTTCTTT. It yields the protein CSARGSTGAANTEAFF. The chain recombines TRBV20-1 with TRBJ1-1, with TRBD1 identical over 8 bases. CDR1 DFQATT and CDR2 SNEGSKA come from the germline V gene (reference sequence). This CDR3 comprises 16 residues. V gave up 1 base and J gave up 1 base; unmatched junction bases: 8.

At least ten counts were recorded for this clonotype. The chain links TRBV29-1 to TRBJ2-5; D might be TRBD2 (5 bases). Germline CDR1 is SQVTM and CDR2 is ANQGSEA. The CDR3 runs to 12 residues. Trimming removed 4 bases from V and 1 base from J, with 7 bases in between. The CDR3 DNA follows: TGCAGCGTTGGGAGGAGCCAAGAGACCCAGTACTTC. Translating gives CSVGRSQETQYF.

This clonotype has a handful of counts. The junction does not match germline at one end; this may be a read error. The chain couples TRBV4-2 to TRBJ1-2, with 11 bases lining up with TRBD1. The CDR3 contains 12 residues. CDR1 is LGHNA, CDR2 YNFKEQ, per germline. Here the CDR3 DNA reads TGTGCCAGCAGCCAAGATGGGACAGGGGGTTCCTTC. Its translation: CASSQDGTGGSF.

The J gene is TRBJ2-3, the V gene TRBV24-1; D is unresolved. The CDR3 has 15 residues. Germline V gene lookup returns CDR1 KGHDR and CDR2 SFDVKD. V lost 7 bases and J lost 2, with 15 bases in between. CDR3 region: CATSPGRIFTDTQYF. In DNA form, the CDR3 reads TGTGCCACCAGCCCTGGACGGATTTTCACAGATACGCAGTATTTT.

The rearrangement links TRBV12-3 or TRBV12-4 to TRBJ2-2, with 7 positions matching TRBD2. The V and J ends lost 10 bases and 3 bases, in that order; junction bases with no gene match: 8. CDR3 length equals 14 residues. The CDR3 region has the DNA TGTGCCAACTACGGGACTACATACACCGGGGAGCTGTTTTTT. It is translated as CANYGTTYTGELFF.

This clonotype came up a few times. CDR3 sequence reads: CASSLRRGDTEAFF. CDR3 nucleotides: TGTGCCAGCAGCTTACGCCGGGGGGACACTGAAGCTTTCTTT. The J gene is TRBJ1-1, the V gene TRBV7-2; D is possibly TRBD1 (5 bases). The germline CDR1 and CDR2 sequences are SGHTA and FQGNSA. V gave up 2 bases and J gave up 3 bases, with 10 bases separating them. This CDR3 spans 14 amino acids.

This clonotype was seen more than once but under ten times. The chain combines TRBV11-2 with TRBJ2-3, with 15 bases matching TRBD2. The CDR3 is 19 residues long. The germline gives CDR1 SGHAT, CDR2 FQNNGV. Losses at the gene ends were 5 bases for V and 4 bases for J; bases not matched to a gene: 13. The CDR3 here is CASSTRTSGGAYISDTQYF. CDR3 coding DNA: TGTGCCAGCAGCACTCGGACTAGCGGGGGGGCCTATATCTCAGATACGCAGTATTTT.

In its sample, this clonotype was seen many times. This chain uses TRBV11-2 with TRBJ2-4, with D tentatively TRBD1 (7 bases). Germline loops: CDR1 SGHAT, CDR2 FQNNGV. V was pared by 5 bases and J by 1 base, with 24 bases between. The length of the CDR3 is 19 residues. As DNA, the CDR3 is TGTGCCAGCAGCCCCCGCCCCCCCAGGGGGGAATTGGCCAAAAACATTCAGTACTTC. Protein: CASSPRPPRGELAKNIQYF.

This clonotype was seen a few times. V is TRBV20-1 and J is TRBJ1-1; TRBD1 matches at 9 bases. The junction had 13 bases not matched to a gene; V was cut back by 5 bases and J by 0 bases. The CDR3 sequence is 17 residues long. Germline V CDR1 and CDR2: DFQATT, SNEGSKA (reference sequence). The CDR3 region is CSAPQAGTGIMNTEAFF. CDR3 bases: TGCAGTGCTCCTCAAGCCGGGACAGGGATTATGAACACTGAAGCTTTCTTT.

This clonotype is a singleton in its sample. The chain has TRBV4-1 and TRBJ1-5; 7 positions match TRBD1. V shed 3 bases, J shed 2 bases, and the junction held 1 base outside the gene matches. The CDR3 spans 14 residues. Germline V gene lookup returns CDR1 MGHRA and CDR2 YSYEKL. The CDR3: CASSHGTGNQPQHF. The CDR3 bases are TGCGCCAGCAGCCACGGGACAGGCAATCAGCCCCAGCATTTT.

This chain uses TRBV2 with TRBJ1-6; perhaps TRBD1 as D (6 bases). Germline values: CDR1 SNHLY, CDR2 FYNNEI. There are 16 residues in the CDR3. V was trimmed by 11 bases and J by 9 bases, leaving 26 bases between them. The CDR3 nucleotides are TGTGCCTTGACGAGGACAGTTCCCCTTGAGGGTTCACCCCTCCACTTT. This sequence encodes CALTRTVPLEGSPLHF.

This chain connects TRBV6-5 to TRBJ1-5; 9 bases line up with TRBD1. Germline V gives CDR1 MNHEY, CDR2 SVGAGI. CDR3 length: 14 residues. With V trimmed by 4 bases and J by 7 bases, 5 bases remained unmatched. The CDR3 DNA reads as TGTGCCAGCAGTTCTCCGGGACAGGGCCAGCCCCAGCATTTT. It yields the protein CASSSPGQGQPQHF.

The chain employs TRBV2 and TRBJ2-1; 8 bases line up with TRBD2. V lost 5 bases to trimming and J lost 2 bases; unmatched junction nucleotides: 5. The CDR3 totals 15 residues. In germline, CDR1 is SNHLY, CDR2 FYNNEI. CDR3 protein: CASSRTSGAYNEQFF. CDR3 bases: TGTGCCAGCAGTCGAACTAGCGGCGCCTACAATGAGCAGTTCTTC.

This clonotype was recorded many times. The chain carries TRBV29-1 and TRBJ2-7; 8 nucleotides agree with TRBD1. The germline CDR1 and CDR2 sequences are SQVTM and ANQGSEA. The CDR3 is 13 amino acids. The J segment lost 5 bases and the V segment lost 4 bases, leaving 7 bases of the junction unmatched. CDR3 loop: CSVAGRGLDEQYF. In nucleotides, the CDR3 is TGCAGCGTTGCCGGCAGGGGGCTCGACGAGCAGTACTTC.

This clonotype has a handful of counts. This chain links TRBV11-1 with TRBJ2-7; 10 bases map to TRBD2. Germline lookup yields CDR1 SGHAT and CDR2 FQDESV (reference sequence). This CDR3 spans 18 amino acids. V trimming: 4 bases; J trimming: 2 bases; junction bases outside the gene matches: 14. For the CDR3, the DNA is TGTGCCAGCAGCTACACTAGCGGGGCCGGGACTGAACCCTACGAGCAGTACTTC. It codes for CASSYTSGAGTEPYEQYF.